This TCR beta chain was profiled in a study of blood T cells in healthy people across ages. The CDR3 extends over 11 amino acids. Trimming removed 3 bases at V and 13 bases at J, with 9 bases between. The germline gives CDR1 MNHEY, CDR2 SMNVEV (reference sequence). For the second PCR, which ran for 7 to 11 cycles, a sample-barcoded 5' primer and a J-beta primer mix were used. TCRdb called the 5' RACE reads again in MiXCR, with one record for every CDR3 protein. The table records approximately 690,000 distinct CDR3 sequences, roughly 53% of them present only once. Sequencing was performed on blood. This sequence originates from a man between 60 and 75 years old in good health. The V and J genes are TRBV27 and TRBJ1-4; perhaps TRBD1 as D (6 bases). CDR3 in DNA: TGTGCCAGCAGTTTCGGGGGCAGACTGTTTTTT. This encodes CASSFGGRLFF.